This entry features one TCR beta chain sequence. This CDR3 is 16 amino acids long. After removal of 3 bases from V and 2 bases from J, the junction contained 8 bases not matched to a gene. Germline V gene lookup returns CDR1 LGHDT and CDR2 YNNKEL (reference sequence). This table comes from immunoSEQ multiplex PCR, and its TCRdb copy is limited to in-frame clones, with some not included. In the table there are about 320,000 clones, about 90% of which are singletons. This entry comes from a study of blood T cell repertoires in COVID-19. Across the study: Donors in the United States, Italy and Spain gave samples during acute or convalescent COVID-19.

Study members were between roughly 18 and 100 years old and lived in some 26 US regions. Clinical histories supplied by participants themselves formed the basis of cohort assignment. Sample: PBMCs or T cells enriched from blood (not recorded which). The J gene is TRBJ1-2, the V gene TRBV3-1 (or the pseudogene TRBV3-2); 8 bases are a match to TRBD1. This TCR came from a woman in her twenties or thirties who had recovered from COVID-19. The CDR3 protein is CASSQPRGRGNYGYTF. DNA for the CDR3: TGTGCCAGCAGCCAGCCCAGGGGGCGAGGGAACTATGGCTACACCTTC.